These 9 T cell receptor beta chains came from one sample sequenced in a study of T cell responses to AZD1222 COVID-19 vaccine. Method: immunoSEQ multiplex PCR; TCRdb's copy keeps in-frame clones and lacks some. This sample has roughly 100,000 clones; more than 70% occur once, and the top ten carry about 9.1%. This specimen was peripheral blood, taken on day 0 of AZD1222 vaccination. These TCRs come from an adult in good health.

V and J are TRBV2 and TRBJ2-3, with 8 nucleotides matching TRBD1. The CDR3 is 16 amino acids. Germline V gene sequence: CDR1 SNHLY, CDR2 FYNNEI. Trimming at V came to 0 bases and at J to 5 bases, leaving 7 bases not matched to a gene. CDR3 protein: CASSEAQGAGLDTQYF. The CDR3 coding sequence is TGTGCCAGCAGTGAAGCGCAGGGGGCGGGTTTAGATACGCAGTATTTT.

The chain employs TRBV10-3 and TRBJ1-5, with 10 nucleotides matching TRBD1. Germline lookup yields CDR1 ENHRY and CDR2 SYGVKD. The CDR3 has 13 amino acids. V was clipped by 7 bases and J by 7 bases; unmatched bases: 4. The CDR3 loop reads CAITRDRGQPQHF. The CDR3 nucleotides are TGTGCCATCACCCGGGACAGGGGCCAGCCCCAGCATTTT.

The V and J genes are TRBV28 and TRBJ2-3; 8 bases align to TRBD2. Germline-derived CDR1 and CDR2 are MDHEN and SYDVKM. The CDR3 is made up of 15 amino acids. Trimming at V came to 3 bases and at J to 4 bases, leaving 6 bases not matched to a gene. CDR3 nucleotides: TGTGCCAGCAGTTTTAATCCGGGGGGGGCAGATACGCAGTATTTT. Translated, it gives CASSFNPGGADTQYF.

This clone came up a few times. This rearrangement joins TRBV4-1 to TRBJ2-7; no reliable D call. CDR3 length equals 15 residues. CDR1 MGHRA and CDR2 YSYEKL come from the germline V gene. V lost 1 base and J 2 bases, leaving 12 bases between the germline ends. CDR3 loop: CASSQGGRAPYEQYF. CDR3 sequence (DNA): TGCGCCAGCAGCCAAGGGGGTCGGGCGCCCTACGAGCAGTACTTC.

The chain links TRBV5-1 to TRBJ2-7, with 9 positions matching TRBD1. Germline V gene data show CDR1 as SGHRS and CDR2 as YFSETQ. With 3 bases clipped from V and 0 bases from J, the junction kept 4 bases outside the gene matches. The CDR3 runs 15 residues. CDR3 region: CASSSGTGTSYEQYF. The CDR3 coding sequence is TGCGCCAGCAGCTCCGGGACAGGGACCTCCTACGAGCAGTACTTC.

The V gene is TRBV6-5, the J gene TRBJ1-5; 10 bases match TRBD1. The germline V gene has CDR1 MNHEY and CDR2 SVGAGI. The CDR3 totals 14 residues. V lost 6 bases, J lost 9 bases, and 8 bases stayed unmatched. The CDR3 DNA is TGTGCCAGCAGCGGGACAGGGGCCTATAGGCCCCAGCATTTT. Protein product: CASSGTGAYRPQHF.

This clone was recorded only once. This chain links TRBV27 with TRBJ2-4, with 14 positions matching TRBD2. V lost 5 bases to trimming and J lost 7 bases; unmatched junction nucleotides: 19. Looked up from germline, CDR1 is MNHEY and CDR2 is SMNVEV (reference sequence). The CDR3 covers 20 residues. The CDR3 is CASSPLQGLAGVAGGNIQYF. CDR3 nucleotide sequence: TGTGCCAGCAGTCCCCTCCAGGGACTAGCGGGAGTAGCGGGTGGGAACATTCAGTACTTC.

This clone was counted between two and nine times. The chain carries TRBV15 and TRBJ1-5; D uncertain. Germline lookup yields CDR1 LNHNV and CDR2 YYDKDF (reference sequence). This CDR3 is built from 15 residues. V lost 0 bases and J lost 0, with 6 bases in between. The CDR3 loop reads CATSREGNSNQPQHF. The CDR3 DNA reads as TGTGCCACCAGCAGAGAAGGAAATAGCAATCAGCCCCAGCATTTT.

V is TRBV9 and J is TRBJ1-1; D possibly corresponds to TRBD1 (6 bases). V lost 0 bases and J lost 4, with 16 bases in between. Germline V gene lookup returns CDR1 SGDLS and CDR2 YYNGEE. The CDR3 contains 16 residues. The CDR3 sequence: CASSVGELDRLTEAFF. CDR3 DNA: TGTGCCAGCAGCGTAGGGGAGCTGGACAGACTCACTGAAGCTTTCTTT.